This T cell receptor beta chain was recovered during a study of T cells in Graves' hyperthyroidism and ophthalmopathy (dated by TCRdb to the late 2010s). At the level of the whole study: Peripheral blood samples were taken at initial diagnosis, before any treatment was given. TCR V-J signatures able to tell the groups apart were searched for in a discovery cohort of some 97 patients, of whom over 40 had Graves' ophthalmopathy and around 57 had stable Graves' hyperthyroidism. Prospective prediction of ophthalmopathy was tested in an independent validation cohort consisting of about 20 hyperthyroidism patients and approximately 16 patients who later progressed to ophthalmopathy. The roughly 100 discovery patients were divided at random into training and test sets in a 7:3 ratio. The study also compared thyroid tissue and blood T-cell repertoires from over 5 Graves' hyperthyroidism patients. Following sampling, methimazole starting at 30 mg daily was given to hyperthyroidism patients, and high-dose intravenous methylprednisolone was given to ophthalmopathy patients. According to the paper, TCR Vbeta CDR3 sequencing was carried out on over 130 peripheral blood samples, which came from some 41 ophthalmopathy, 75 or so hyperthyroidism and roughly 17 progressor patients. What the authors observed across the whole study: In validation, the model predicted progression to ophthalmopathy a median of around 6.5 months before onset, with 65% to 71% sensitivity and 72.22% specificity. Ophthalmopathy was separated from stable hyperthyroidism by a 13 V-J signature model, with just over 85% sensitivity and around 81% specificity obtained in cross-validation and 80%/75% obtained in testing. Sample size was not statistically predetermined, and investigators were not blinded to group allocation. Most expanded thyroid clonotypes (frequency above 0.001) were also detected in blood, suggesting blood repertoires may reflect thyroid immune responses.

Moderately to severely active disease, a Clinical Activity Score of at least 3, a NOSPECS grade of at least 4, and a duration under 3 months were present in ophthalmopathy patients. Patients with uncontrolled infections, other autoimmune diseases, pregnancy or lactation were excluded. Diagnoses relied on clinical symptoms, serum thyroxine and TRAb, thyroid ultrasound and orbital computed tomography. PBMCs were isolated from more than 8 ml of fresh peripheral blood by Ficoll-Paque density gradient centrifugation. Total RNA was extracted with Trizol reagent, and quality was checked on an Agilent 2100 Bioanalyzer. As to this clonotype: Its cognate antigen has yet to be identified. The sample holds no much larger clone one base away, and base qualities are not on file.

The TCR beta CDR3 regions were amplified from the RNA transcripts. The TCR CDR3 was subjected to a first round of RT-PCR using the HTBI primer set and the Qiagen OneStep RT-PCR kit. Libraries were constructed in a second round of multiplex PCR, after which size selection and purification were carried out. Paired-end sequencing of the libraries was performed with 100 bp reads on an Illumina HiSeq2000. Under the source paper's analysis protocol: SOAPnuke was used to process the raw data, throwing out any read that contained adapters or uncalled bases, had a mean Phred below 15, or lacked an exact constant-primer or identifier match. COPE v1.2.5 was used to merge the high-quality paired reads, and each unique nucleotide sequence was defined as a clonotype. Clonotypes were aligned to IMGT TRBV, TRBD and TRBJ reference segments using MiTCR v1.1. Analysis was restricted to V-J combinations with a frequency above 0.0001, which covered about 99% of repertoires. The TCS score was defined as the ratio of F50 (clonal expansion) to E x V (chaos), calculated using BLOSUM62-based TCRdist between CDR3 peptides within each V-J. Welch's t-statistics and random forest reduced approximately 520 V-J features to roughly 13, which were used in a naive Bayes classifier (R e1071). The raw public data were reprocessed by TCRdb itself: fastp quality trimming at Q25, MiXCR clonotype calling, in-frame beta chains only. Duplicate CDR3 protein sequences are folded into a single record with the most common DNA and genes. These V and J calls are TCRdb output, not the study's own analysis. A total of nearly 600,000 distinct CDR3 sequences appear in this sample, about 14% of them only once. The ten largest make up approximately 6.4% of the sample.

The CDR1 and CDR2 encoded by the germline V gene are SGHDN and FVKESK. A distance of 9 bases separates the germline ends of V and J, which lose 0 bases and 0 bases respectively. The CDR3 has 17 amino acids, counting the end cysteine and phenylalanine. Only the CDR3 part of the read is kept: 51 bases, read in frame from the first base. Sequenced: blood. This receptor was identified in a young woman with Graves' ophthalmopathy. This sequence uses TRBV14 and TRBJ1-6; the D gene is possibly TRBD1, with 5 bases matching. The CDR3 region reads CASSQDHRSSYNSPLHF. The nucleotide sequence reads TGTGCCAGCAGCCAAGACCACAGGAGCTCCTATAATTCACCCCTCCACTTT.